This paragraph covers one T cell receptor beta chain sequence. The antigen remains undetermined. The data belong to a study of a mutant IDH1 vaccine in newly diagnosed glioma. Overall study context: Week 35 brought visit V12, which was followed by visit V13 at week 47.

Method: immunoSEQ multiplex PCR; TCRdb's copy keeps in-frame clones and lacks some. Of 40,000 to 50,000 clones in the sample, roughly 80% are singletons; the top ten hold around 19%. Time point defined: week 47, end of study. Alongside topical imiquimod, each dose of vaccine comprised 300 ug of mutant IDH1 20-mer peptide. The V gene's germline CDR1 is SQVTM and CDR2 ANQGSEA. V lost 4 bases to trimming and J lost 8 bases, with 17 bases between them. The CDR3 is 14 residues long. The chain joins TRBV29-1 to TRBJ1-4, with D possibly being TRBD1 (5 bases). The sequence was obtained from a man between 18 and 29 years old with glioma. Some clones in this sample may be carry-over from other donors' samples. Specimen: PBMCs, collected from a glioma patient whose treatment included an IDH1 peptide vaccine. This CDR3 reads CSVGGSGTGEKLFF. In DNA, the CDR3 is TGCAGCGTTGGGGGATCCGGGACCGGCGAAAAACTGTTTTTT.